This T cell receptor (beta chain) is from a study of shared clonotypes between healthy human individuals. Study-wide results and caveats: Generation probabilities of non-shared clonotypes were lower (relative to those shared by all four donors).

Comment on this clone: Its cognate antigen is unknown.

Measured with immunoSEQ multiplex PCR; TCRdb has only the in-frame clones, and not every one. The table includes roughly 2.2 million clones, 85% to 95% detected once. The sequenced sample was naive CD4+ T cells from PBMCs. Specified subset: CD45RA+ positively selected. The TCR comes from a man aged 18 to 35 in good health. Some clones in this sample may be carry-over from other donors' samples.

The CDR3 DNA follows: TGTGCCAGCCAGAACACCGGGGAGCTGTTTTTT. This encodes CASQNTGELFF. The genes are TRBV6-6 and TRBJ2-2; D is uncertain. The germline gives CDR1 MNHNY, CDR2 SVGAGI (reference sequence). The CDR3 length is 11 residues. Deletions cut 8 bases from V and 1 base from J, with 2 bases between.